The clone carrying this T cell receptor (beta chain) was seen ten or more times. Its antigen is still unknown. The V gene's germline CDR1 is MDHEN and CDR2 SYDVKM. There are 15 residues in the CDR3. V was pared by 6 bases and J by 5 bases, with 19 bases between. This sample is part of a study of T cells after yellow fever vaccination. Study outcomes and limitations: Booster samples showed a return of most primary-vaccination clones (approximately 96% CD4, approximately 85% CD8). Overall, a small share of clonotypes was seen in both CD4 and CD8 compartments. Abundant contaminating clonotypes from the bulk population could appear in FACS-sorted repertoires.

Using its own MiXCR run on the 5' RACE reads, TCRdb lists one record per CDR3 protein. The top ten clones hold 15% to 20% of a sample with 250,000 to 350,000 distinct CDR3 sequences, about 6.9% of them seen once. The sequences come from PBMCs, collected more than 40 days after the first yellow fever vaccination. This TCR was sampled from a man between 18 and 35 years old who received the YFV17D yellow fever vaccine. This chain connects TRBV28 to TRBJ2-5, with D tentatively TRBD2 (5 bases). In DNA form, the CDR3 reads TGTGCCAGCAGGCCGACCGGATCCAGAGGGGAGACCCAGTACTTC. Translation gives CASRPTGSRGETQYF. Complete variable domain (other parts from reference TRBV28 and TRBJ2-5): DVKVTQSSRYLVKRTGEKVFLECVQDMDHENMFWYRQDPGLGLRLIYFSYDVKMKEKGDIPEGYSVSREKKERFSLILESASTNQTSMYLCASRPTGSRGETQYFGPGTRLLVL.